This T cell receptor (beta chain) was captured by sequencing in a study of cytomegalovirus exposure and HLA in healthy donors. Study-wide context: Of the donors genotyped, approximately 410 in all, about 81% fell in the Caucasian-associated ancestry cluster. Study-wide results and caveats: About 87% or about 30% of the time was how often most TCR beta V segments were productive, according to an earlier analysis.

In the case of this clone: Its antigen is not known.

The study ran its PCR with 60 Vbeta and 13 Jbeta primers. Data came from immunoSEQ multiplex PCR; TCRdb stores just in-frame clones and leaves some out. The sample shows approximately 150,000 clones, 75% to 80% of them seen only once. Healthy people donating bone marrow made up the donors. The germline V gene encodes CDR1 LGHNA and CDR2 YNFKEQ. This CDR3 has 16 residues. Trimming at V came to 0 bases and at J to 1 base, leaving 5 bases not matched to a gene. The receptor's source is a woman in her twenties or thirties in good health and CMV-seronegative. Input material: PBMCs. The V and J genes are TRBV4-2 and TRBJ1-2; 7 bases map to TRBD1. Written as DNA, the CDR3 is TGTGCCAGCAGCCAAGATTCGGACAGGTTTAACTATGGCTACACCTTC. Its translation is CASSQDSDRFNYGYTF.